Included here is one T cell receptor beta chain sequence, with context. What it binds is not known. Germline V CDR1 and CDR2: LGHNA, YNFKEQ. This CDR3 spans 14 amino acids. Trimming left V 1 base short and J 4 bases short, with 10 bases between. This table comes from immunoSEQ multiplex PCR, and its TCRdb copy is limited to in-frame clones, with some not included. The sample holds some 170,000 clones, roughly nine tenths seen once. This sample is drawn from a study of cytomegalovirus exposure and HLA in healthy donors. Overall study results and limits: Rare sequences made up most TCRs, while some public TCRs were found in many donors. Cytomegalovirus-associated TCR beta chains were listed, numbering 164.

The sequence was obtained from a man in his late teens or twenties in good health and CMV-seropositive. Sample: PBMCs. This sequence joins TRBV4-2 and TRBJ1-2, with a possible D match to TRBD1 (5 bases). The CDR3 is CASSQAGDSYGYTF. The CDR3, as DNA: TGTGCCAGCAGCCAAGCCGGGGACTCCTATGGCTACACCTTC.